This T cell receptor (beta chain) was obtained from a study of shared clonotypes between healthy human individuals (dated by TCRdb to about 2020). Regarding the complete study: The cohort comprised two women and a few men aged 18 to 49 years. Per donor, three plates each were used for CD4 naive and CD4 memory, two for CD8 naive, and one for CD8 memory. Blood TCR repertoires of roughly five healthy adults were deeply sequenced to estimate repertoire size and the extent of clonotype sharing between individuals. Libraries were prepared and TCR repertoires were sequenced by different laboratories using diverse techniques, in order to increase sequencing depth and limit assay-specific biases. Leukapheresis yielded between about 0.8 and 9.5 billion PBMCs per donor.

With respect to this clone: The antigen it recognizes is unknown. No qualities accompany the bases; no much larger clone lies one base away.

The full study reports these points: Because the study included only a small number of donors, the genetic and exposure-history diversity represented was limited. Estimated clonotype richness was generally larger for naive than for memory subsets. Sampling was limited to blood, and TCR repertoires in tissue likely differ from TCR repertoires in blood. Compared with non-shared clonotypes, clonotypes shared by all four sorted-subset donors had higher generation probabilities. Pairwise subsampling led to the expectation that sequencing depth would affect the degree of clonotype sharing among donors. When a few donors were compared, the shared fraction of clonotypes was about 5% for naive CD4, around 4% for naive CD8, 2% to 2.5% for memory CD4, and 0.4% for memory CD8. Rarefaction of sorted-subset datasets indicated incomplete sequencing despite the large sequencing depth.

Using the deep immunoSEQ assay, multiplex PCR amplified TCR CDR3 regions from genomic DNA. Extracted genomic DNA from each cell subset was distributed evenly across all wells of several immunoSEQ 96-well plates, and each plate was treated as a replicate. For sorted subsets, around 0.2 ug genomic DNA, equal to approximately 30,000 T cell genomes, was loaded into each replicate PCR. Purified libraries were measured with a Qubit 3.0 fluorometer, size-checked on a Bioanalyzer 2100, and measured again with the KAPA Library Quantification kit. Every immunoSEQ 96-well plate was sequenced on a separate single-read 150-cycle Illumina NextSeq 550 flow cell. The authors processed their data as follows. Because the immunoSEQ output held only junctional sequences and lacked quality scores, the filtering could not match the filtering applied to full-length reads. To assign V/J genes and CDR3, sequences were annotated against IMGT germline references using PyIR, a Python wrapper for IgBLAST v1.9. Reads were filtered out if the reads had weak V/J assignments (E-value above 1e-6), no CDR3, stop codons, out-of-frame junctions, or ambiguous translated residues. A V3J clonotype was defined by an identical inferred V gene, J gene, and CDR3 amino acid sequence. The percentage overlap between two repertoires was calculated by dividing the number of shared unique clonotypes by the size of the smaller repertoire. Repertoire richness was assessed with RTK rarefaction, the Chao1 estimator, and Recon v2.1 estimates of unobserved clonotypes. Generation probabilities for all TCRbeta clonotypes obtained by the gDNA method from a handful of donors were computed using OLGA. TCRdb retrieved this table from immuneACCESS and kept in-frame rearrangements only. Not all clones are present; in checked studies, unresolved V genes account for under half, and no reason is known for the remainder. That table is the source of V, J and clone size, and D and trimming were worked out from the DNA. The table for this sample lists millions of clones; approximately 93% of them were counted only once. About 0.37% of the sample comes from the top ten.

V and J are truncated by 6 bases and 5 bases respectively, leaving an intervening sequence of 17 bases. Taken from cysteine to phenylalanine, the CDR3 has 14 residues. CDR3 DNA is the only sequence kept; it has 42 bases, read in frame from the first base. CDR1 and CDR2 were assigned from the germline V gene (reference sequence) as SGHNT and YYREEE. Donors were healthy HIV-negative adults with no recently reported acute infections or vaccinations. Every donor was a Caucasian adult residing in Nashville, Tennessee, USA. CD4+ T cells were enriched by magnetic negative selection, after which naive cells were positively selected on CD45RA and the negative fraction was taken as the memory subset. After blood collection by leukapheresis, PBMCs were isolated using Ficoll-Histopaque density gradient centrifugation and then cryopreserved in the vapor phase of liquid nitrogen. Analytical flow cytometry was used to check the purity and quantity of each magnetically sorted T cell population. Genomic DNA was isolated from every sorted fraction and measured by UV absorbance on a Nanodrop 2000c.

This sequence originates from a man between 18 and 29 years old in good health. Some clones in this sample may be carry-over from other donors' samples. In this chain, TRBV5-4 is recombined with TRBJ2-5; a confident D gene designation cannot be given. Specimen: naive CD4+ T cells from PBMCs. The cell subset or site label, read with the paper, signifies: CD45RA+ positively selected. This receptor carries the CDR3 CASTPYTSQETQYF. The sequenced DNA is TGTGCCAGCACCCCCTACACGAGTCAGGAGACCCAGTACTTC.